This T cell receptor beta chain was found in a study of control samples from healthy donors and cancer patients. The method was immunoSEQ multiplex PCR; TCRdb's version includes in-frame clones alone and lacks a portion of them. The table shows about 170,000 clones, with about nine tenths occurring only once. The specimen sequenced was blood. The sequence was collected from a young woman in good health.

The CDR3 bases are TGTGCCAGCAGCGCCGGGACAGGGGCCGCTCACTATGGCTACACCTTC. It encodes CASSAGTGAAHYGYTF. V usage is TRBV7-9 and J usage is TRBJ1-2, with TRBD1 matching 10 bases. Per germline, CDR1 SEHNR and CDR2 FQNEAQ (reference sequence). With V trimmed by 5 bases and J by 3 bases, 9 bases remained unmatched. The CDR3 contains 16 residues.